This T cell receptor (beta chain) was recovered during a study of identical twins. Overall study findings and caveats: Where out-of-frame alpha sequences were twin-shared, they showed excess low generation probability. Excess twin sharing in beta out-of-frame sequences was weaker.

This CDR3 spans 14 amino acids. V lost 2 bases, J lost 6 bases, and 11 bases lay in between. Germline CDR1 reads SGHTA; CDR2 reads FQGTGA. Template switching (which added a universal primer site) was used, and cDNA carried unique molecular identifiers. In TCRdb, the 5' RACE reads were re-called with MiXCR into one record per CDR3 protein. The table includes around 140,000 distinct CDR3 sequences, around 3.6% detected once. About this clonotype: What it recognizes is unknown.

The rearrangement links TRBV7-3 to TRBJ2-1; D may match TRBD1 or TRBD2 (6 bases each). This receptor was identified in a man aged 18 to 30 in good health. Sequencing input: memory T cells sorted from blood. This CDR3 reads CASSLSGAINEQFF. CDR3 bases: TGTGCCAGCAGCTTATCGGGGGCGATCAATGAGCAGTTCTTC.